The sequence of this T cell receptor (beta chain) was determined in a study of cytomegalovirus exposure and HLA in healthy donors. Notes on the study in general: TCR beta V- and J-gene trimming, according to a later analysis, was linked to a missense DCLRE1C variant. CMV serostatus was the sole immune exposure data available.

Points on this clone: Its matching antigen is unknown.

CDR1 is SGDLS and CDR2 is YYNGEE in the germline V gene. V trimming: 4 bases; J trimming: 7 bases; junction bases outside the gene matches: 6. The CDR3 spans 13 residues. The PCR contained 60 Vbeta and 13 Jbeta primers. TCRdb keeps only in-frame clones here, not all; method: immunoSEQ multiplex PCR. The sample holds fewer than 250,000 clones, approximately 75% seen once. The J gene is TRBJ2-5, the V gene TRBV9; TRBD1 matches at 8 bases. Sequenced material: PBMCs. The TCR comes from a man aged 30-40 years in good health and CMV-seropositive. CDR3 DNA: TGTGCCAGCAGCATCGGGACAGGATGGACCCAGTACTTC. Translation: CASSIGTGWTQYF.